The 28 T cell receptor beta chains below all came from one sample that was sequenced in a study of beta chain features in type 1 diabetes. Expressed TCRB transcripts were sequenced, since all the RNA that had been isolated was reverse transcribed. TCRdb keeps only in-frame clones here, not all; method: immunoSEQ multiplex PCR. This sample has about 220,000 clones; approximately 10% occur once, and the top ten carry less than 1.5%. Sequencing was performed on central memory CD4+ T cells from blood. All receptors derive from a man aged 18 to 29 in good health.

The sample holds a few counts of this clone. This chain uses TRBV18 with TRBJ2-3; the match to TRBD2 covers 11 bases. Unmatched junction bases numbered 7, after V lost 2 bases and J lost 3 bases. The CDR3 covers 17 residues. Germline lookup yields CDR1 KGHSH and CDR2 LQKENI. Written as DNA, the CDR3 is TGTGCCAGCTCACCATCGACTAGCGGGAAGGGGACAGATACGCAGTATTTT. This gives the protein CASSPSTSGKGTDTQYF.

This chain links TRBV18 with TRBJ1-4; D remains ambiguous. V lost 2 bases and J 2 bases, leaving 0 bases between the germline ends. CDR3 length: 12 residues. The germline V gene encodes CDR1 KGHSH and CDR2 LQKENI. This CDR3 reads CASSPTNEKLFF. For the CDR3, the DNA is TGTGCCAGCTCACCAACTAATGAAAAACTGTTTTTT. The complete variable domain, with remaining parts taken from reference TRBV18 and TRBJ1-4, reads NAGVMQNPRHLVRRRGQEARLRCSPMKGHSHVYWYRQLPEEGLKFMVYLQKENIIDESGMPKERFSAEFPKEGPSILRIQQVVRGDSAAYFCASSPTNEKLFFGSGTQLSVL.

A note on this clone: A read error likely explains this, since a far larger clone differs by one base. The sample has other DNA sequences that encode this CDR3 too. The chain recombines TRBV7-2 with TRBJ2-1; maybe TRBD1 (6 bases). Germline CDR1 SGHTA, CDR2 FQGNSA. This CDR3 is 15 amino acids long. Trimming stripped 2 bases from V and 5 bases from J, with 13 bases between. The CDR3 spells CASSLYWGQDNEQFF. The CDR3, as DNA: TGTGCCAGCAGCTTATATTGGGGGCAGGACAATGAGCAGTTCTTC.

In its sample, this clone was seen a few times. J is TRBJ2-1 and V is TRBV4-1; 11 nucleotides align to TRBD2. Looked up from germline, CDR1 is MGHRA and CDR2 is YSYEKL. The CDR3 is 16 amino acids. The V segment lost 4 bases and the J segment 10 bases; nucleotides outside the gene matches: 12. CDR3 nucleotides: TGCGCCAGCAGCCCCTTAGCTAGCGGGAGGCCGGGGGAGCAGTTCTTC. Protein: CASSPLASGRPGEQFF.

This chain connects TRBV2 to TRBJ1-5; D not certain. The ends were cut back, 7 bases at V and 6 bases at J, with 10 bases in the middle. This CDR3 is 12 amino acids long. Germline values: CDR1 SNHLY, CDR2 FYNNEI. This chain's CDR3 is CASKEGSQPQHF. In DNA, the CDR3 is TGTGCCAGCAAGGAGGGTAGTCAGCCCCAGCATTTT.

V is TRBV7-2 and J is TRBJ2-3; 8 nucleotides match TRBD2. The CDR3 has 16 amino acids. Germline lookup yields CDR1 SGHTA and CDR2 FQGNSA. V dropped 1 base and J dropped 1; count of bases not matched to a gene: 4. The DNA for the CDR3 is TGTGCCAGCAGCTTAGGTGTTAGCGGGGGCACAGATACGCAGTATTTT. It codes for CASSLGVSGGTDTQYF. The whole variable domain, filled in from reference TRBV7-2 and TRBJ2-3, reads GAGVSQSPSNKVTEKGKDVELRCDPISGHTALYWYRQSLGQGLEFLIYFQGNSAPDKSGLPSDRFSAERTGGSVSTLTIQRTQQEDSAVYLCASSLGVSGGTDTQYFGPGTRLTVL.

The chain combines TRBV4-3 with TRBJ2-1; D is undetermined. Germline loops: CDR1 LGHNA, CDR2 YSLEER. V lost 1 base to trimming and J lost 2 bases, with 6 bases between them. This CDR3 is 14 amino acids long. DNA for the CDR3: TGCGCCAGCAGCCAAGTCTCGGCCTACAATGAGCAGTTCTTC. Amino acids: CASSQVSAYNEQFF.

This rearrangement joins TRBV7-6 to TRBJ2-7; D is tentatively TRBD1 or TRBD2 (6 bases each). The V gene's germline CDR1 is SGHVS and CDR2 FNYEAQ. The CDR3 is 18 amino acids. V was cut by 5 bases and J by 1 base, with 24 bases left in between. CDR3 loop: CASSRPAGAPGLSYEQYF. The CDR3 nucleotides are TGTGCCAGCAGCCGTCCGGCAGGGGCACCGGGACTTTCCTACGAGCAGTACTTC.

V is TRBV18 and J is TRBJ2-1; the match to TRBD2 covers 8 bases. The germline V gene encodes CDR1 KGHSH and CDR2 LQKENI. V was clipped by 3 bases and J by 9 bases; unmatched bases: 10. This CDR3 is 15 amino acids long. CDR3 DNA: TGTGCCAGCTCACCCCGAGCGGGAGTATTAGGTGAGCAGTTCTTC. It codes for CASSPRAGVLGEQFF.

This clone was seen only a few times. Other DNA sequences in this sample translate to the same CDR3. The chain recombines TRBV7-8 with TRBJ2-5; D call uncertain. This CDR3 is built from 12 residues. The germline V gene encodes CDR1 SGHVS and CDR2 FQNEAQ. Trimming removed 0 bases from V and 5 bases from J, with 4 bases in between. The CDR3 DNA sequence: TGTGCCAGCAGCTTAGCGAGGGAGACCCAGTACTTC. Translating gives CASSLARETQYF.

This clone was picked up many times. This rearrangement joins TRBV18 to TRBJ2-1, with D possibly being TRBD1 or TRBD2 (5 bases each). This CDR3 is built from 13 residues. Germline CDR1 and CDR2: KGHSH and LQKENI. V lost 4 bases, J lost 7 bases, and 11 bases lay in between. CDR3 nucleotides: TGTGCCAGCTCACGGGACCAGTTAAATGAGCAGTTCTTC. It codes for CASSRDQLNEQFF.

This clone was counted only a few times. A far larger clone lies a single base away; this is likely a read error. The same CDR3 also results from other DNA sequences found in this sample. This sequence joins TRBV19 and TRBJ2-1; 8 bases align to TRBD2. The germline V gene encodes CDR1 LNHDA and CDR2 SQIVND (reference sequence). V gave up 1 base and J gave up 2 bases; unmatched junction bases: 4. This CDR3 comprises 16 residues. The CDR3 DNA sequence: TGTGCCAGTAGTATAGGGCGAGCGGGAGCCTACAATGAGCAGTTCTTC. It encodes CASSIGRAGAYNEQFF.

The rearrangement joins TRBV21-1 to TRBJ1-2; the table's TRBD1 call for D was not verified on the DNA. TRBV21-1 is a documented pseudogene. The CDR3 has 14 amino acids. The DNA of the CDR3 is TGTGCCAGCCCAAGCCAGGGGATGCACTATGGCTACACCTTC. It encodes CASPSQGMHYGYTF.

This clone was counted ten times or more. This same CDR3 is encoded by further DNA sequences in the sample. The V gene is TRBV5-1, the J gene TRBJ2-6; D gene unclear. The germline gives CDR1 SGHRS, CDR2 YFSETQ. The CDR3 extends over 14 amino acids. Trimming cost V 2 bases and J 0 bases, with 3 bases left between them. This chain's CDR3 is CASSFRSGANVLTF. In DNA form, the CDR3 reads TGCGCCAGCAGCTTCCGCTCTGGGGCCAACGTCCTGACTTTC.

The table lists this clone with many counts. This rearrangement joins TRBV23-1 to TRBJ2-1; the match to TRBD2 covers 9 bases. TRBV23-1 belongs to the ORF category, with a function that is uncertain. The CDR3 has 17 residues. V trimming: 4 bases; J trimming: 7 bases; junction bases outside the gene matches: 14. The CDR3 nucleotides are TGCGCCAGCAGTCGGGCTAGGGGACTAGCTCGGGTTAATGAGCAGTTCTTC. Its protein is CASSRARGLARVNEQFF.

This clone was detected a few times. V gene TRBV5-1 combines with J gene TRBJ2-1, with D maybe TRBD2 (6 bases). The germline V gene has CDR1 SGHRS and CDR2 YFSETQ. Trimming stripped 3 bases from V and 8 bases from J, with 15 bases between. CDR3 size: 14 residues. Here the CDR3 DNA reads TGCGCCAGCAGCTCGCGGGGCTATGGCGATGAGCAGTTCTTC. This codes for CASSSRGYGDEQFF.

CDR3 sequence (DNA): TGCAGCGTTGAAGAGCAGGGGGCGCGGGGCTACACCTTC. Translating it yields CSVEEQGARGYTF. The gene calls are TRBV29-1 and TRBJ1-2; 8 positions agree with TRBD1. The CDR3 totals 13 residues. Trimming removed 0 bases from V and 8 bases from J; junction bases left unmatched: 5. Per the germline V gene, CDR1 is SQVTM and CDR2 is ANQGSEA.

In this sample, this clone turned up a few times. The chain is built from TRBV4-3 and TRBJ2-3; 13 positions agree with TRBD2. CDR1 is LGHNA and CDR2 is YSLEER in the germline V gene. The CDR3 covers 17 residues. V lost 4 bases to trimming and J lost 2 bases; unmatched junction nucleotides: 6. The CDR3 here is CASSPTGLAGATDTQYF. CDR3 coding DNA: TGCGCCAGCAGCCCAACCGGACTAGCGGGGGCCACAGATACGCAGTATTTT.

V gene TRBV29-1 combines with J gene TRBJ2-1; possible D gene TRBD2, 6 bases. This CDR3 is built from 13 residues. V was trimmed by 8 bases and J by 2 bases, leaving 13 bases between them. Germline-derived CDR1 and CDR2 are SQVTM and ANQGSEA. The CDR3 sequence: CSYGREAYNEQFF. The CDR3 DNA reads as TGCAGCTACGGGCGGGAAGCCTACAATGAGCAGTTCTTC.

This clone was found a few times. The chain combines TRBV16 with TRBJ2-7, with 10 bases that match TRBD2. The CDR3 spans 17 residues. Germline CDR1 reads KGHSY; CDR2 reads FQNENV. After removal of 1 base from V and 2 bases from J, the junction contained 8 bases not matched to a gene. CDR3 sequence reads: CASSQWASGSNPYEQYF. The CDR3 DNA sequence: TGTGCCAGCAGCCAATGGGCTAGCGGGAGTAACCCCTACGAGCAGTACTTC.

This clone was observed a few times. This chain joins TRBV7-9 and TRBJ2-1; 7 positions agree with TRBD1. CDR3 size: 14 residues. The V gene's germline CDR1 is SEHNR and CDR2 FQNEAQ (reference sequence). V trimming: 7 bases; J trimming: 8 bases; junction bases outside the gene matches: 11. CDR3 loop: CASTQGVHSDEQFF. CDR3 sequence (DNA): TGTGCCAGCACCCAGGGGGTCCACAGCGATGAGCAGTTCTTC. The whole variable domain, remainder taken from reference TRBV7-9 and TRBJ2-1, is DTGVSQNPRHKITKRGQNVTFRCDPISEHNRLYWYRQTLGQGPEFLTYFQNEAQLEKSRLLSDRFSAERPKGSFSTLEIQRTEQGDSAMYLCASTQGVHSDEQFFGPGTRLTVL.

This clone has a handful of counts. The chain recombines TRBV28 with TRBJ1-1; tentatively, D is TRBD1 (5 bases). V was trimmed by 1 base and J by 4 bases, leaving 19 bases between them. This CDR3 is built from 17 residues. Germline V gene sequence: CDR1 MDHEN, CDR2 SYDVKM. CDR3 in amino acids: CASSLFAQGGLGTEAFF. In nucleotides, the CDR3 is TGTGCCAGCAGTTTATTCGCCCAGGGAGGTTTGGGCACTGAAGCTTTCTTT.

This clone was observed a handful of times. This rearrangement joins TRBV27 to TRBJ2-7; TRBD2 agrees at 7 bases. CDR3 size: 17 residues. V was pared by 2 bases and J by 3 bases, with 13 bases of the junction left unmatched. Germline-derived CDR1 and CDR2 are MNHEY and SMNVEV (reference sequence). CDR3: CASSLRRDTSAIYEQYF. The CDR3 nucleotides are TGTGCCAGCAGTTTAAGGAGGGATACTAGCGCGATCTACGAGCAGTACTTC.

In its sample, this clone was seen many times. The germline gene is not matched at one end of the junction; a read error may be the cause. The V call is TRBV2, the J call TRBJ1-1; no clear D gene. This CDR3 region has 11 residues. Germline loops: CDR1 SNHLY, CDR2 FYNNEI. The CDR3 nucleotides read TGTGCCAGCAGTGAAAGGACTGAGGCTTTCTTT. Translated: CASSERTEAFF.

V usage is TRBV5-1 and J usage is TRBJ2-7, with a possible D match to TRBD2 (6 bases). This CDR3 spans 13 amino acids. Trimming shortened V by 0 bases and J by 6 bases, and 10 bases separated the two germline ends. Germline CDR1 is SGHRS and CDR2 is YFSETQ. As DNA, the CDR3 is TGCGCCAGCAGCTTGGAGGGAGGAAGCGAGCAGTACTTC. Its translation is CASSLEGGSEQYF.

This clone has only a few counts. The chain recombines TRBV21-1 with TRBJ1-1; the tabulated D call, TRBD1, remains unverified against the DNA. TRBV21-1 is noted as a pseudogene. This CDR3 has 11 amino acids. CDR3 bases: TGTGCCAGTCGACCAGGGGTCGAAGCTTTCTTT. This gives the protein CASRPGVEAFF.

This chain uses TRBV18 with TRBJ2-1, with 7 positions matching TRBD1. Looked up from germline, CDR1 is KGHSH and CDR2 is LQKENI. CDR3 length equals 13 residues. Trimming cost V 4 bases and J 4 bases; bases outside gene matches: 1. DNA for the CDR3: TGTGCCAGCTCACGGGACAGATACAATGAGCAGTTCTTC. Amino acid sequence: CASSRDRYNEQFF.

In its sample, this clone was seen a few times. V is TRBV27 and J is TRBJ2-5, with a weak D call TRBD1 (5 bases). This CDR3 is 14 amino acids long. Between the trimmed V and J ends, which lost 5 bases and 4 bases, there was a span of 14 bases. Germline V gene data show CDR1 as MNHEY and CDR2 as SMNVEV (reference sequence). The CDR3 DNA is TGTGCCAGCAGTCCTGCTTCGCAGGGAGAGACCCAGTACTTC. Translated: CASSPASQGETQYF.